The 7 T cell receptor beta chains below were found in one sample sequenced in a study of cytomegalovirus exposure and HLA in healthy donors. Researchers ran the PCR with 60 Vbeta and 13 Jbeta primers. Sequencing was performed with immunoSEQ multiplex PCR; in TCRdb, only in-frame clones are kept and a portion is missing. The sample carries approximately 150,000 clones, 80% to 85% recorded once. Sample: PBMCs. These receptors all stem from a male donor in good health and CMV-seronegative.

The genes are TRBV7-2 and TRBJ2-1; no firm D call. The CDR3 consists of 16 residues. Germline loops: CDR1 SGHTA, CDR2 FQGNSA. V shed 1 base and J shed 0 bases, with 10 bases lying between them. The CDR3 spells CASSLERASSYNEQFF. In DNA form, the CDR3 reads TGTGCCAGCAGCTTAGAAAGAGCTAGCTCCTACAATGAGCAGTTCTTC.

The CDR3 nucleotides read TGTGCCAGCTCACCGTCCGGACAGGGGGCACCGGGAAACACCATATATTTT. Amino acids: CASSPSGQGAPGNTIYF. This sequence joins TRBV18 and TRBJ1-3; the match to TRBD1 covers 11 bases. The CDR3 is made up of 17 amino acids. V shed 3 bases and J 4 bases; nucleotides not matched to a gene: 8. Germline V gene sequence: CDR1 KGHSH, CDR2 LQKENI.

In its sample, this clone was seen a few times. As DNA, the CDR3 is TGCGCCAGCAGTGGGACAGGGGGCCGATCACCCCTCCACTTT. It codes for CASSGTGGRSPLHF. This chain links TRBV10-2 with TRBJ1-6, with 11 positions matching TRBD1. This CDR3 is 14 amino acids long. Germline V gives CDR1 WSHSY, CDR2 SAAADI. Germline trimming cut 4 bases from V and 10 bases from J; bases unmatched to any gene: 3.

The chain joins TRBV5-5 to TRBJ1-2; a weak D match, TRBD1 (6 bases). In germline, CDR1 is SGHKS, CDR2 YYEKEE (reference sequence). The CDR3 contains 15 residues. V was cut by 4 bases and J by 4 bases, with 17 bases left in between. The CDR3 reads CASSISGDLGYGYTF. The CDR3 nucleotides are TGTGCCAGCAGCATCTCAGGGGATCTCGGCTATGGCTACACCTTC.

This clone was observed a single time. This chain uses TRBV4-1 with TRBJ2-4; TRBD1 might be the D (6 bases). Germline V lookup: CDR1 MGHRA, CDR2 YSYEKL. The CDR3 runs 15 residues. The V and J ends lost 2 bases and 1 base respectively, with 9 bases between them. The CDR3 loop is CASSQIQGAKNIQYF. CDR3 nucleotides: TGCGCCAGCAGCCAAATCCAGGGGGCCAAAAACATTCAGTACTTC.

This clone appeared a few times. The chain uses TRBV27 and TRBJ2-7, with TRBD1 matching 7 bases. The CDR3 is 13 residues long. Germline V gene data show CDR1 as MNHEY and CDR2 as SMNVEV (reference sequence). The ends lost 6 bases at V and 4 bases at J; junction bases unmatched: 6. The CDR3 spells CASRPGQPYEQYF. As DNA, the CDR3 is TGTGCCAGCAGACCGGGACAGCCATACGAGCAGTACTTC.

This chain connects TRBV2 to TRBJ2-1, with 11 bases lining up with TRBD2. The junction had 14 bases not matched to a gene; V was cut back by 7 bases and J by 3 bases. The CDR3 has 18 amino acids. Germline lookup yields CDR1 SNHLY and CDR2 FYNNEI. The CDR3 spells CASTPVGLAGGLYNEQFF. The CDR3, as DNA: TGTGCCAGCACCCCGGTAGGGCTAGCGGGGGGTCTCTACAATGAGCAGTTCTTC.